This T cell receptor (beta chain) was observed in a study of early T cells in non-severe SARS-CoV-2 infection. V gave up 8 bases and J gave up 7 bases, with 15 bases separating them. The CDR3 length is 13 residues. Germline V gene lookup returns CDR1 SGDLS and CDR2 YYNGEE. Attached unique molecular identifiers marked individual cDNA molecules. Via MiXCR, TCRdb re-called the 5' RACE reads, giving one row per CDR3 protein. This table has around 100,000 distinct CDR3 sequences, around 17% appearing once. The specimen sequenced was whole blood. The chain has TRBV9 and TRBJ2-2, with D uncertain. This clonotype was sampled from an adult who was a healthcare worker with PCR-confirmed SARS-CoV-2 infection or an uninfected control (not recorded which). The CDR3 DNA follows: TGTGCCAGAAGTCCAGTCTCACTCGGGGAGCTGTTTTTT. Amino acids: CARSPVSLGELFF.